Here is one TCR beta chain with its context. Germline V gene lookup returns CDR1 KGHDR and CDR2 SFDVKD. Trimming stripped 4 bases from V and 1 base from J, with 15 bases between. This CDR3 spans 17 amino acids. The data stem from a study of blood T cell repertoires in COVID-19. Study information: The United States, Italy and Spain provided the acute and convalescent COVID-19 samples. PBMCs, B-cell-depleted T cells, or T cells provided the cDNA or gDNA that made up the material.

How the authors handled the data: Amplified reference gene primers provided the basis for estimating nucleated cell counts. Some clones are missing from TCRdb's copy, which holds only in-frame ones; the method was immunoSEQ multiplex PCR. V and J calls and clone size follow that table, whereas D and trimming were derived from the DNA. The sample carries 13,000 to 15,000 clones, roughly 89% recorded once. V and J are TRBV24-1 and TRBJ2-2; possibly TRBD2 for D (6 bases). Sequenced sample: peripheral blood. This sequence originates from a human donor in a cohort sampled during active COVID-19. CDR3 sequence: CATSDFTTSGNTGELFF. In nucleotides, the CDR3 is TGTGCCACCAGTGACTTCACGACTAGTGGGAACACCGGGGAGCTGTTTTTT.